This TCR beta chain was found in a study of blood T cells in healthy people across ages. Study findings and constraints: Naive CD4+ cell counts and diversity both ran higher in long-lived than in aged donors. Older individuals had lower TCR beta diversity per million T cells (the decline was roughly linear).

To note about this clonotype: As yet, its antigen is unknown.

Healthy Russian Caucasian donors spanned ages about 6 to 90 years. For the second PCR, which ran for roughly 7 to 11 cycles, a sample-barcoded 5' primer and a J-beta primer mix were used. Each CDR3 protein gets one entry after TCRdb re-called the 5' RACE reads with MiXCR. The profile shows some 700,000 distinct CDR3 sequences, 43% of them singletons. The V gene lost 4 bases and the J gene lost 2 bases, with 9 bases spanning the gap. Germline V gene data show CDR1 as MDHEN and CDR2 as SYDVKM. The CDR3 consists of 14 residues. This chain joins TRBV28 and TRBJ1-5; D unresolved. The specimen was blood. This receptor was identified in a woman in her fifties or sixties in good health. CDR3 bases: TGTGCCAGCAGTTCTCGGACGCGCAATCAGCCCCAGCATTTT. Protein: CASSSRTRNQPQHF.